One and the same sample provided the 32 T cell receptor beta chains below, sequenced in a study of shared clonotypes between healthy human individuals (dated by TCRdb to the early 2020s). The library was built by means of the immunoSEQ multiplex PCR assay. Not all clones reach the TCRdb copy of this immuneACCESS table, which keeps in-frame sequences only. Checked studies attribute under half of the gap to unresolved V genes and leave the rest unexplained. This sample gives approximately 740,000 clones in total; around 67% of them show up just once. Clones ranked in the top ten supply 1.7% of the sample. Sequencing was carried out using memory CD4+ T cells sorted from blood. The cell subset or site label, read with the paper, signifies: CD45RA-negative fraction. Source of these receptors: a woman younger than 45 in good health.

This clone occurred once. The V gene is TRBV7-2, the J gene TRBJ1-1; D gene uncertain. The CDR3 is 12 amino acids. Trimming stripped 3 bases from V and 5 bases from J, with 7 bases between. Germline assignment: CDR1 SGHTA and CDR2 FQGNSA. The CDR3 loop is CASSFSRTEAFF. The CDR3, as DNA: TGTGCCAGCAGCTTTTCTAGGACTGAAGCTTTCTTT.

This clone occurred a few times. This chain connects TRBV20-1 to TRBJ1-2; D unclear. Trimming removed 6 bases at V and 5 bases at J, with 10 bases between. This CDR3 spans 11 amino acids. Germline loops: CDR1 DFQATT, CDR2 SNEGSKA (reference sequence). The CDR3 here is CSAFLQYGYTF. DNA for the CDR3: TGCAGTGCATTTCTACAGTATGGCTACACCTTC.

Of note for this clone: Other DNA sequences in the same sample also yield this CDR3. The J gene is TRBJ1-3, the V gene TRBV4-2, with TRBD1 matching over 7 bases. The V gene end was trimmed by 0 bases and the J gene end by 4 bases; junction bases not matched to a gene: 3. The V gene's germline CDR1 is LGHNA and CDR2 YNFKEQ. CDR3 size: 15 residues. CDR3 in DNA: TGTGCCAGCAGCCAAGACAGGGGGGTCGGAAACACCATATATTTT. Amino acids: CASSQDRGVGNTIYF.

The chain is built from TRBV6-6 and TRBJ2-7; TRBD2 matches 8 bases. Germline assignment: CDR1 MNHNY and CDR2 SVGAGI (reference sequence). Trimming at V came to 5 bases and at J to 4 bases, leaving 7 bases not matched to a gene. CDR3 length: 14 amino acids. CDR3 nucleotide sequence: TGTGCCAGCAGTCCCAGCGGGAGAGGGTACGAGCAGTACTTC. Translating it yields CASSPSGRGYEQYF.

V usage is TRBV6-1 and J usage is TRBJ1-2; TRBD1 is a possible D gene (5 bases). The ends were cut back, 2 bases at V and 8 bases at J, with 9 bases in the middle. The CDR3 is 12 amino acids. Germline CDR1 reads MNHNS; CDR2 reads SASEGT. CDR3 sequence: CASSEQGEGYTF. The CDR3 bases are TGTGCCAGCAGTGAACAGGGCGAAGGCTACACCTTC.

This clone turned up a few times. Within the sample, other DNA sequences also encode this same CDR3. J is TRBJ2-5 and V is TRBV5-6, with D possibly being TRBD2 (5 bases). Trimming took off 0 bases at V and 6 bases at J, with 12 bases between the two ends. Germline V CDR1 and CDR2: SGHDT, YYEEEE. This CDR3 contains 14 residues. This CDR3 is CASSLGQPGKTQYF. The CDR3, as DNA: TGTGCCAGCAGCTTGGGCCAGCCCGGGAAGACCCAGTACTTC.

The CDR3 protein is CASSGTGGSGNTIYF. In nucleotides, the CDR3 is TGTGCCAGTAGTGGGACAGGGGGCTCTGGAAACACCATATATTTT. V is TRBV19 and J is TRBJ1-3; TRBD1 aligns across 11 bases. This CDR3 has 15 amino acids. J was trimmed by 0 bases and V by 5 bases; bases with no gene match: 0. The V gene's germline CDR1 is LNHDA and CDR2 SQIVND (reference sequence).

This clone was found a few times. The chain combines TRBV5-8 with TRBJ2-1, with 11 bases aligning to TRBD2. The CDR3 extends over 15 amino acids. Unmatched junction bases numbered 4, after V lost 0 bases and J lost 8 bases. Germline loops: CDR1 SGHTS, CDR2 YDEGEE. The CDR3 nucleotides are TGTGCCAGCAGCTTGGGACTAGCGGGGAGGCATGAGCAGTTCTTC. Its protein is CASSLGLAGRHEQFF.

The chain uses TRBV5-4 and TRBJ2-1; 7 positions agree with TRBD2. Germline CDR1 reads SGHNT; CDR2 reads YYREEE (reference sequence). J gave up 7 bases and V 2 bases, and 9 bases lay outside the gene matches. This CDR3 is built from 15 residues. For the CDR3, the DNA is TGTGCCAGCAGCTTTTCTACGCTAGCGGCTAATGAGCAGTTCTTC. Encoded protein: CASSFSTLAANEQFF.

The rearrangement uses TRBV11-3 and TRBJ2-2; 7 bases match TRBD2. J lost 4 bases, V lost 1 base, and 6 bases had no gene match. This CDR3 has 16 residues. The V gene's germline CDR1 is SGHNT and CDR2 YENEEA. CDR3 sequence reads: CASSLVSGSGTGELFF. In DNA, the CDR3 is TGTGCCAGCAGCTTAGTTAGCGGGTCGGGCACCGGGGAGCTGTTTTTT. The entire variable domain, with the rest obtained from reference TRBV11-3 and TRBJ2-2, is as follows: EAGVVQSPRYKIIEKKQPVAFWCNPISGHNTLYWYLQNLGQGPELLIRYENEEAVDDSQLPKDRFSAERLKGVDSTLKIQPAELGDSAVYLCASSLVSGSGTGELFFGEGSRLTVL.

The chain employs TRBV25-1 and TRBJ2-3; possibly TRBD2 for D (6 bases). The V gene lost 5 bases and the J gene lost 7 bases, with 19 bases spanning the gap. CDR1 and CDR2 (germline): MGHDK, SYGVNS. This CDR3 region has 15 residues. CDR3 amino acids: CASSPEEGGENTQYF. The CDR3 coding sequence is TGTGCCAGCAGTCCGGAGGAGGGAGGAGAGAATACGCAGTATTTT.

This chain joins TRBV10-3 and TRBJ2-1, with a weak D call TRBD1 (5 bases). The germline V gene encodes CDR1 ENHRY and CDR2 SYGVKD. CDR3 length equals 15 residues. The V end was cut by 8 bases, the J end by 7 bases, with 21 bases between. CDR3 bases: TGTGCCATCGGGGCGGCGAGTTCGAAAGGGAATGAGCAGTTCTTC. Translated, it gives CAIGAASSKGNEQFF.

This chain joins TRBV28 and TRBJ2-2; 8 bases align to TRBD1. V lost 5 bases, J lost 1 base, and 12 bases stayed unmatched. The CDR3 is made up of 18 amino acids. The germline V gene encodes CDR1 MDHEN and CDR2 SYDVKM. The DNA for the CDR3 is TGTGCCAGCAGTCCAAACCGCTGGACAGGGCAGAACACCGGGGAGCTGTTTTTT. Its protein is CASSPNRWTGQNTGELFF.

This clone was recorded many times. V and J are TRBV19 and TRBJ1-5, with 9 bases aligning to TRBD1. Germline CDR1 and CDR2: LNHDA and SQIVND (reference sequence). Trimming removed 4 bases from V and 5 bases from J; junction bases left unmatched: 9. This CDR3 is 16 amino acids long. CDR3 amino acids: CASSTGQGRWDQPQHF. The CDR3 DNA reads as TGTGCCAGTAGTACCGGACAGGGGCGATGGGATCAGCCCCAGCATTTT.

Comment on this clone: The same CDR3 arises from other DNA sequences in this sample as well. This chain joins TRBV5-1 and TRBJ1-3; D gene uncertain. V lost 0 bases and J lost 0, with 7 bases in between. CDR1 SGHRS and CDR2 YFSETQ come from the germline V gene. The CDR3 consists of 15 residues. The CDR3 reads CASSLGRPSGNTIYF. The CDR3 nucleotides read TGCGCCAGCAGCTTGGGAAGGCCCTCTGGAAACACCATATATTTT.

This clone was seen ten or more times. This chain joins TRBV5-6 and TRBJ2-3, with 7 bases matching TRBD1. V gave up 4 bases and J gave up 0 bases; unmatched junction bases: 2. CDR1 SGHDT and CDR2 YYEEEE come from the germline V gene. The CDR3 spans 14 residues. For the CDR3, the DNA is TGTGCCAGCAGCGGGACAGAGAGCACAGATACGCAGTATTTT. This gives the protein CASSGTESTDTQYF.

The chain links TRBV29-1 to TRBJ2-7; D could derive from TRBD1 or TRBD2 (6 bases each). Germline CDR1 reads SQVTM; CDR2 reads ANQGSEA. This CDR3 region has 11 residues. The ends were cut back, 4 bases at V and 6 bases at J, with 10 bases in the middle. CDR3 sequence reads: CSVGGALEQYF. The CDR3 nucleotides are TGCAGCGTTGGGGGGGCTCTCGAGCAGTACTTC.

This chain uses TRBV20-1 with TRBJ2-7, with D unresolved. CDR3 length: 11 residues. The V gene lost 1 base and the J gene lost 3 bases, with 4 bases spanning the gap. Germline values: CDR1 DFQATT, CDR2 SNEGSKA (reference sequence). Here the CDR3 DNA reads TGCAGTGCTAGAGGAATCTACGAGCAGTACTTC. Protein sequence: CSARGIYEQYF.

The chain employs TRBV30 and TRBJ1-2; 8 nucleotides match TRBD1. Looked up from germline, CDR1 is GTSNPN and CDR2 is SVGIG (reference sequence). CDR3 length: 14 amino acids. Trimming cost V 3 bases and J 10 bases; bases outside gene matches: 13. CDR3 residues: CAWSPGTGSVVYTF. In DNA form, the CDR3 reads TGTGCCTGGAGCCCCGGGACAGGCAGTGTAGTCTACACCTTC.

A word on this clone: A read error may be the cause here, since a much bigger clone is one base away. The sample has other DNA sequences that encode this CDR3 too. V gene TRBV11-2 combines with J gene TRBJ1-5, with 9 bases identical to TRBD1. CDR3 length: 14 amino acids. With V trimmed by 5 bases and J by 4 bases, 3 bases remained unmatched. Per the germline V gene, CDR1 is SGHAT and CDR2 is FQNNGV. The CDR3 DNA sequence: TGTGCCAGCAGCAAGACAGGGGGGAATCAGCCCCAGCATTTT. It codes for CASSKTGGNQPQHF. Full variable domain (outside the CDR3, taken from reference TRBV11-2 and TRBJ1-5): EAGVAQSPRYKIIEKRQSVAFWCNPISGHATLYWYQQILGQGPKLLIQFQNNGVVDDSQLPKDRFSAERLKGVDSTLKIQPAKLEDSAVYLCASSKTGGNQPQHFGDGTRLSIL.

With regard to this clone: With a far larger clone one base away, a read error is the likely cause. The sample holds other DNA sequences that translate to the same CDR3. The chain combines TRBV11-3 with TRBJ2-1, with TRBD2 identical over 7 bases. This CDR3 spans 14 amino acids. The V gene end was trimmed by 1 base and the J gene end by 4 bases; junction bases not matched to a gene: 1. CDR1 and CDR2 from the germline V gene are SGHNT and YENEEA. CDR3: CASSLAGGYNEQFF. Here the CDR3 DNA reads TGTGCCAGCAGCTTAGCGGGAGGATACAATGAGCAGTTCTTC.

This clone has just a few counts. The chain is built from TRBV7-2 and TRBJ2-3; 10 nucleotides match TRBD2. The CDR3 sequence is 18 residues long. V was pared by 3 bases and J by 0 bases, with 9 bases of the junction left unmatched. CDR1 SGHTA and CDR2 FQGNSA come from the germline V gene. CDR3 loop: CASSLVSSGGFSTDTQYF. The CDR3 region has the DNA TGTGCCAGCAGCTTGGTCAGTAGCGGGGGGTTTAGCACAGATACGCAGTATTTT.

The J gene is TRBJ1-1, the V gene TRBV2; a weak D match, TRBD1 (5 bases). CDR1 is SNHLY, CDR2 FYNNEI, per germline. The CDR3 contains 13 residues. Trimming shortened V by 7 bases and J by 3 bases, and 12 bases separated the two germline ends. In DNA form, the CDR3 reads TGTGCCAGCAAGTTTTCGGGGGACACTGAAGCTTTCTTT. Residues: CASKFSGDTEAFF.

The CDR3 here is CASSRNAGGSYNEQFF. CDR3 DNA: TGTGCCAGCAGCCGAAACGCGGGAGGGTCCTACAATGAGCAGTTCTTC. The chain carries TRBV7-2 and TRBJ2-1; 9 positions match TRBD2. V trimming: 5 bases; J trimming: 1 base; junction bases outside the gene matches: 6. The germline V gene has CDR1 SGHTA and CDR2 FQGNSA. The CDR3 runs to 16 residues.

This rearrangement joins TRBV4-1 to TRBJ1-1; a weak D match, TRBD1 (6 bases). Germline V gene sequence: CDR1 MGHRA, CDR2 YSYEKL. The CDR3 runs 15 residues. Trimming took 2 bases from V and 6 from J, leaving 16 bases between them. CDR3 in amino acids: CASSQRLQGKAEAFF. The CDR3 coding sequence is TGCGCCAGCAGCCAACGACTCCAGGGGAAGGCTGAAGCTTTCTTT.

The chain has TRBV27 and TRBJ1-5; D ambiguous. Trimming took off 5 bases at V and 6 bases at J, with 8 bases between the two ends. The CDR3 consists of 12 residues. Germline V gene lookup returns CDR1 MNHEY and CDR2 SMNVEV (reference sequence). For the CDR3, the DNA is TGTGCCAGCAGTACGGGTATTCAGCCCCAGCATTTT. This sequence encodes CASSTGIQPQHF.

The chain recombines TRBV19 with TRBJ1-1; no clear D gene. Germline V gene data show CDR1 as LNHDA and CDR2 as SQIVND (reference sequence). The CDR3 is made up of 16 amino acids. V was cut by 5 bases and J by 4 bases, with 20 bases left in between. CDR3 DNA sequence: TGTGCCAGTAGTTGGGGAGGGTTCCGTCGGGCCACTGAAGCTTTCTTT. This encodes CASSWGGFRRATEAFF.

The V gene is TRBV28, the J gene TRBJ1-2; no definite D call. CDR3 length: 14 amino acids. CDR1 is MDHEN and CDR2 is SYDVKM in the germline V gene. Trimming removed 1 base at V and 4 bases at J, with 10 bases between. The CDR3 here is CASSLYQETYGYTF. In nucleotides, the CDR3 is TGTGCCAGCAGTTTATATCAGGAAACCTATGGCTACACCTTC.

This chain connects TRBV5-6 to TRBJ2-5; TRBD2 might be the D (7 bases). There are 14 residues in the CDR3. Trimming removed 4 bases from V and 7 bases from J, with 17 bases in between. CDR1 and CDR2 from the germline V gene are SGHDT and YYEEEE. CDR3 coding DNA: TGTGCCAGCAGCACCTCTAGCGGAGGGGGGACCCAGTACTTC. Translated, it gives CASSTSSGGGTQYF.

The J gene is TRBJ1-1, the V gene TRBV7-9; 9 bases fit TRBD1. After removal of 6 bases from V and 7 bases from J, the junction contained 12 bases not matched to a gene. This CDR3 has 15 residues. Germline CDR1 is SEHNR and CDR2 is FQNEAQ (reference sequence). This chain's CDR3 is CASSPIVGQGGEAFF. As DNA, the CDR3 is TGTGCCAGCAGTCCAATCGTGGGACAGGGAGGTGAAGCTTTCTTT.

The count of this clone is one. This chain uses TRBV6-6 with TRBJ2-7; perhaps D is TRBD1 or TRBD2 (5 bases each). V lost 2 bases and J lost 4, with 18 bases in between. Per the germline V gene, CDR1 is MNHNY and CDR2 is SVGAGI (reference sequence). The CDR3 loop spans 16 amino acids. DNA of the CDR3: TGTGCCAGCAGTTACAATTACCGGGGCGCAATTTACGAGCAGTACTTC. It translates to CASSYNYRGAIYEQYF.

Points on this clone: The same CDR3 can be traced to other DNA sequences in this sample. The CDR3 nucleotides are TGTGCCAGCAGTTTGGGCGGGGCCTATGGCTACACCTTC. It yields the protein CASSLGGAYGYTF. The gene calls are TRBV28 and TRBJ1-2; weak D call: TRBD1 (5 bases). The germline CDR1 and CDR2 sequences are MDHEN and SYDVKM. This CDR3 is 13 amino acids long. The V end was cut by 3 bases, the J end by 4 bases, with 9 bases between.